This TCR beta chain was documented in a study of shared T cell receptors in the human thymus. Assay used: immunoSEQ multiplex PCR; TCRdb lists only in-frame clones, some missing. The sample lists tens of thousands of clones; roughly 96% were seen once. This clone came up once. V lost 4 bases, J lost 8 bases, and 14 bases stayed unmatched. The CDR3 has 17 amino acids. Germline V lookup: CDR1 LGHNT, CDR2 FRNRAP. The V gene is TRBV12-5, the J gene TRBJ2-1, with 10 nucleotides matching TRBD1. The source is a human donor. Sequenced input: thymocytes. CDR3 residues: CASGSDSRDRGIDEQFF. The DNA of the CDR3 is TGTGCTAGTGGTTCCGACTCGCGGGACAGGGGTATAGATGAGCAGTTCTTC.